Sequencing of this TCR beta chain was carried out in a study of molecular identifiers for immune sequencing clone quantification. Study-wide findings and caveats: With a barcode shared among identical TCR molecules, highly expanded clone sizes could be underestimated.

CDR3 length: 15 residues. Trimming took off 4 bases at V and 5 bases at J, with 17 bases between the two ends. Germline V gives CDR1 SNHLY, CDR2 FYNNEI. Construction of naive CD8 libraries employed about 17,000 to 1,100,000 sorted cells together with 10%, 30% or 50% RNA. Listed TCR primers, together with previously described methods, were used for the bulk TCR libraries. TCRdb called the PCR reads again in MiXCR, with one record for every CDR3 protein. The table records some 590,000 distinct CDR3 sequences, 25% of them present only once. A note on this clonotype: Its antigen remains unknown.

The chain employs TRBV2 and TRBJ1-1, with D maybe TRBD1 (6 bases). The sequence came from a human donor in good health. Some libraries in this study had Jurkat cell RNA spiked in. Specimen: naive CD8+ T cells from blood, with Jurkat cell RNA spiked in. The subset was: FACS-sorted CD8+CD4-CCR7+CD45RA+ naive T cells. CDR3 in amino acids: CASSALAGEYTEAFF. For the CDR3, the DNA is TGTGCCAGCAGTGCCCTAGCAGGGGAGTATACTGAAGCTTTCTTT.